This T cell receptor beta chain derives from a study of blood T cell repertoires in COVID-19. TCRdb's table, derived via immunoSEQ multiplex PCR, lists solely in-frame clones and lacks some. The sample yields some 93,000 clones, 70% to 90% seen once. This clonotype was sampled from an elderly woman with acute or convalescent COVID-19. Material: peripheral blood.

The CDR3 reads CASSPKGGEPQHF. CDR3 bases: TGTGCCAGCAGCCCGAAAGGGGGGGAGCCCCAGCATTTT. This chain connects TRBV7-2 to TRBJ1-5; D may be TRBD1 (6 bases). Germline lookup yields CDR1 SGHTA and CDR2 FQGNSA. V was shortened by 5 bases and J by 8 bases, with 13 bases between the two germline ends. The CDR3 totals 13 residues.